The TCR beta chain described here comes from a study of OX40 agonist ivuxolimab in advanced cancers. Regarding the complete study: Ivuxolimab, which targeted the costimulatory receptor OX40 (CD134), was an agonistic, fully human IgG2 monoclonal antibody. Intravenous ivuxolimab was administered to patients every 2 weeks at six dose levels: 0.01, 0.1, 0.3, 1.5, 3 and 10 mg/kg. Of the 50 to 55 dose-escalation patients, hepatocellular carcinoma was present in approximately 20, melanoma in approximately 15, renal cell carcinoma in 9 and head and neck cancer in 9. In the dose-escalation cohort, approximately 83% of patients were male, and the mean age was 60 years with a range of roughly 23 to 79. Prior anti-PD-1, anti-PD-L1 or anti-CTLA-4 therapy was permitted, and checkpoint inhibitors had been received by about 44% of dose-escalation patients. Partial responses were achieved by three dose-escalation patients, of whom one had hepatocellular carcinoma and two had cutaneous melanoma. Peripheral TCRbeta sequencing was intended to test whether TCR sequence diversity was altered and clonal T-cell expansion was caused by ivuxolimab. The paper reports the monotherapy dose-escalation portion (N = 52 patients) of the phase I ivuxolimab trial. Here is what the overall study found, with its caveats: At doses of 0.1 to 3.0 mg/kg, clonal expansion of both CD4+ and CD8+ blood T cells was observed from baseline to week 6. Low levels of normalized T-cell clonal expansion were also seen in some patients who did not respond. In partial responders in the 0.1-3.0 mg/kg groups, normalized peripheral clonal expansion was found to be among the lowest, especially among CD8+ T cells. After ivuxolimab, more expanded clones were found on average in CD8+ T cells than in CD4+ T cells. Which antigens the clonally expanded peripheral T cells were specific for was not determined.

Spanning cysteine to phenylalanine, the CDR3 consists of 11 amino acids. Kept here is only the CDR3 DNA, which spans 33 bases and is read in frame from base 1. Based on the germline V gene (reference sequence), the CDR1 and CDR2 sequences are SEHNR and FQNEAQ. Between the V and J ends, shortened by 7 bases and 5 bases respectively, the junction contains 8 bases. Patients with a history of autoimmune disease or receiving systemic immunosuppression were excluded from the trial. Peripheral blood for TCR sequencing was collected from all dose cohorts at baseline, on cycle 4 day 1, and on cycle 7 day 1. The samples were drawn from a first-in-human, open-label, multicenter phase I dose-escalation trial of ivuxolimab. Adults with locally advanced or metastatic melanoma, renal cell, hepatocellular, or head and neck squamous cell carcinoma were enrolled in the trial. Before TCR sequencing, CD4+ and CD8+ T cells were separately sorted from peripheral blood.

Genomic DNA was isolated from the sorted cells so that the TCRbeta CDR3 region could be sequenced. The immunoSEQ Assay was used to sequence the TCRbeta CDR3 regions. TCRdb's version of the immuneACCESS table is confined to in-frame rearrangements and falls short of the full clone set. An unresolved V gene accounts for under half of the shortfall where checked; the remainder is of unknown origin. The sample data list 70,000 or so clones, and 75% to 90% of these were observed just once. The ten biggest clones cover 3.5% to 4.5% of the sample. In the case of this clone: Its antigen is currently not known. No base quality information exists; no much larger clone differs at one position.

The chain employs TRBV7-9 and TRBJ2-5; matching of 6 bases hints at TRBD1 as the D gene. This specimen consisted of CD4+ or CD8+ T cells sorted from blood, obtained in a trial of the OX40 agonist ivuxolimab. This TCR was sampled from an adult with an advanced solid tumor such as melanoma, head and neck, liver or kidney cancer. The CDR3 region has the sequence CASTQGETQYF. The DNA is TGTGCCAGCACCCAGGGGGAGACCCAGTACTTC.